This TCR beta chain was sequenced for a study of shared clonotypes between healthy human individuals. General observations from the study: Clonotype sharing among donors, it was expected, would be affected by sequencing depth. Against clonotypes common to all four donors, non-shared ones had lower generation probabilities.

Measured with immunoSEQ multiplex PCR; TCRdb has only the in-frame clones, and not every one. This table holds roughly 1,000,000 clones, approximately 78% found once. The germline gives CDR1 LNHDA, CDR2 SQIVND (reference sequence). Trimming cost V 4 bases and J 0 bases; bases outside gene matches: 9. The CDR3 extends over 16 amino acids. Worth noting for this clone: Its antigen is not identified.

This TCR derives from a man aged 18-30 years in good health. Some clones in this sample may be carry-over from other donors' samples. Sequencing was done on a sample of memory CD4+ T cells from PBMCs. Described subset: CD45RA-negative fraction. This sequence joins TRBV19 and TRBJ2-7; 7 bases line up with TRBD1. CDR3 sequence (DNA): TGTGCCAGTAGTAGACGAGACAGGGATTTCTCCTACGAGCAGTACTTC. Translated, it gives CASSRRDRDFSYEQYF.